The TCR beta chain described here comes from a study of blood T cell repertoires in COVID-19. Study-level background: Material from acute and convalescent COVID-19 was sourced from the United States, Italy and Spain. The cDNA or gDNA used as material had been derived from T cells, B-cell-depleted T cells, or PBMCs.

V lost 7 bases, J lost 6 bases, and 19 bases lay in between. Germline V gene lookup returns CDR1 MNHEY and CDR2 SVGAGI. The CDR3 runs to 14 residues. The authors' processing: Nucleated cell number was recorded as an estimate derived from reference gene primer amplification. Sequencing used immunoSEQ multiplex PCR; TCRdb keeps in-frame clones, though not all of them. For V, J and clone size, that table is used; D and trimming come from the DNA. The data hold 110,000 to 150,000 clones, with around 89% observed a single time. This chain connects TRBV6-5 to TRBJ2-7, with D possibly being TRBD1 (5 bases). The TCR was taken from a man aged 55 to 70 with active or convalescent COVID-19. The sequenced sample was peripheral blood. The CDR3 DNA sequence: TGTGCCAGCACCGAAGGCAGGGATGCCGGCGAGCAGTACTTC. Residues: CASTEGRDAGEQYF.